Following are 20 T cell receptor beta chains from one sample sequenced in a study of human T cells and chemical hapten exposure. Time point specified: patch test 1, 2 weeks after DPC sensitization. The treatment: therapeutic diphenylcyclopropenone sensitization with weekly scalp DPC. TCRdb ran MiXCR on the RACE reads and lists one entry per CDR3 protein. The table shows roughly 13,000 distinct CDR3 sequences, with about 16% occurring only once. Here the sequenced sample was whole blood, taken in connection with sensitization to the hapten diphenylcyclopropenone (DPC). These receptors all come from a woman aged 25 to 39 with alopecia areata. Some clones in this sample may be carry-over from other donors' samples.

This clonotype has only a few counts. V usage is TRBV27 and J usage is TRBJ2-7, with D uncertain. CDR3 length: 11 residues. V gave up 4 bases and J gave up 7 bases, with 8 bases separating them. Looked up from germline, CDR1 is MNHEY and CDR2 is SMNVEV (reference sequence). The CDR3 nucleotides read TGTGCCAGCAGTTGGTGGGGAGAGCAGTACTTC. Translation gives CASSWWGEQYF.

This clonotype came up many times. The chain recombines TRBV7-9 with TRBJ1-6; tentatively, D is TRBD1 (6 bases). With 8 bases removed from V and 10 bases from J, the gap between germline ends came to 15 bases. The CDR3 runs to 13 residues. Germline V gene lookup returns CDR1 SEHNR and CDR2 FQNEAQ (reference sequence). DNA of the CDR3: TGTGCCAGCCAAATCACAGGGATATCACCCCTCCACTTT. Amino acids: CASQITGISPLHF.

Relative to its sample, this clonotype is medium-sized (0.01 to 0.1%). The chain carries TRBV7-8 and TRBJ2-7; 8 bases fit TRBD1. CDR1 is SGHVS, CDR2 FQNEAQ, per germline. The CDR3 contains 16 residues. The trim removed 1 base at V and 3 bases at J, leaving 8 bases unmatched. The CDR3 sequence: CASSLGTGGVLYEQYV. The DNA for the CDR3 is TGTGCCAGCAGCTTAGGTACAGGGGGTGTTCTCTACGAGCAGTACGTC.

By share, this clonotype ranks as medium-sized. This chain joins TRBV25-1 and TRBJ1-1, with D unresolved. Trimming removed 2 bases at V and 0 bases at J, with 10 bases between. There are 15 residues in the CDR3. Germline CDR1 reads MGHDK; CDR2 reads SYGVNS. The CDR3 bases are TGTGCCAGCAGTGAAAGGGCACAGCTGAACACTGAAGCTTTCTTT. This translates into CASSERAQLNTEAFF.

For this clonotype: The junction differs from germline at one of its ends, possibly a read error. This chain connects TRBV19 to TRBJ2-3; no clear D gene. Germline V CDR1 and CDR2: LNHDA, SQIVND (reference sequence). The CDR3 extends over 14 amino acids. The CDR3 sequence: CASRIGPGTDTQYF. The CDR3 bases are TGTGCCAGTAGAATAGGCCCAGGCACAGATACGCAGTATTTT.

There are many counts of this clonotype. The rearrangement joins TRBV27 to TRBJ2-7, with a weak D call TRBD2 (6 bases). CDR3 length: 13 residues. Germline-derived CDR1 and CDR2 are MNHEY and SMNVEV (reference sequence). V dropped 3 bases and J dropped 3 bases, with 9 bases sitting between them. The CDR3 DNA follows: TGTGCCAGCAGTTTCCTGGGGGGCTACGAGCAGTACTTC. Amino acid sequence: CASSFLGGYEQYF.

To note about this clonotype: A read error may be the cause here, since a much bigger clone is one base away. CDR3 region: CSAKMDREQYF. Here the CDR3 DNA reads TGCAGTGCTAAAATGGACAGGGAGCAGTACTTC. The rearrangement joins TRBV20-1 to TRBJ2-1; 7 nucleotides line up with TRBD1. Gene TRBJ2-7 matches the end of the DNA better, so the J call may be wrong. Per the germline V gene, CDR1 is DFQATT and CDR2 is SNEGSKA (reference sequence). This CDR3 is 11 amino acids long.

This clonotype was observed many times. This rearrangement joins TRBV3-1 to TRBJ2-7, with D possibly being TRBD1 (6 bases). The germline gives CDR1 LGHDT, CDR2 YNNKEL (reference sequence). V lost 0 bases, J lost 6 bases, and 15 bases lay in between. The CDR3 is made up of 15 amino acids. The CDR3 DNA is TGTGCCAGCAGCCAAGATTTAACAGGGCCTCGCGAGCAGTACTTC. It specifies CASSQDLTGPREQYF.

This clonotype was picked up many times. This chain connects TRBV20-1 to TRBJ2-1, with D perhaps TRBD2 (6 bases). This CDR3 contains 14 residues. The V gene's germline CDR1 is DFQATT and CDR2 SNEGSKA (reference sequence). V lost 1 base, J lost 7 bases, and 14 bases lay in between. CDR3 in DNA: TGCAGTGCTAGAGTCCCACTAAGCGGGAATGAGCAGTTCTTC. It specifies CSARVPLSGNEQFF.

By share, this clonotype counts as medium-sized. Here the CDR3 reads CSVRDNHNQPQHF. In nucleotides, the CDR3 is TGCAGCGTTCGGGACAATCACAATCAGCCCCAGCATTTT. The chain combines TRBV29-1 with TRBJ1-5; D is perhaps TRBD1 (6 bases). This CDR3 has 13 residues. CDR1 SQVTM and CDR2 ANQGSEA come from the germline V gene. The V gene lost 5 bases and the J gene lost 3 bases, with 11 bases spanning the gap.

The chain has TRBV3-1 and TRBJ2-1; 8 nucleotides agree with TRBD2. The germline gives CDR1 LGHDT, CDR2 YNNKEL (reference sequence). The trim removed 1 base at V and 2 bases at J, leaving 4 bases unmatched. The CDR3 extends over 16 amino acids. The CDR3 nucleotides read TGTGCCAGCAGCCAAGTCCGCGGGAGGCCCTACAATGAGCAGTTCTTC. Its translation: CASSQVRGRPYNEQFF.

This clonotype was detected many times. CDR3 coding DNA: TGTGCCAGCAGTTTAGGTCAACGGGCTCAGTACTTC. Translating gives CASSLGQRAQYF. The rearrangement links TRBV12-3 or TRBV12-4 to TRBJ2-4; D is uncertain. The CDR3 is 12 amino acids. V lost 1 base to trimming and J lost 12 bases, with 10 bases between them.

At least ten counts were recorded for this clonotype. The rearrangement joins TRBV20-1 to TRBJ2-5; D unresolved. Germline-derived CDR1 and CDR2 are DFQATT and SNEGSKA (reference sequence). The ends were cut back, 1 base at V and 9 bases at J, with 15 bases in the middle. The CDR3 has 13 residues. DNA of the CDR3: TGCAGTGCTAGAGCTTCGGTGATTGGGGCCCAGTACTTC. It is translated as CSARASVIGAQYF.

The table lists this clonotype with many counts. The CDR3 reads CASRKANPGGSEGYTF. The DNA for the CDR3 is TGTGCCAGCAGAAAGGCCAACCCCGGGGGATCGGAAGGCTACACCTTC. The chain uses TRBV6-2 or TRBV6-3 and TRBJ1-2; the D gene is possibly TRBD1 (5 bases). This CDR3 comprises 16 residues. Germline V gene lookup returns CDR1 MNHEY and CDR2 SVGEGT. V was clipped by 6 bases and J by 8 bases, with 25 bases between them.

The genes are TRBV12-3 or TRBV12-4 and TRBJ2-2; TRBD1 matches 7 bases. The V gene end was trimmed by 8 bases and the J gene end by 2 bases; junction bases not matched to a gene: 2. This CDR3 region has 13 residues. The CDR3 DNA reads TGTGCCAGCGACAGGGCTAACACCGGGGAGCTGTTTTTT. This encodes CASDRANTGELFF.

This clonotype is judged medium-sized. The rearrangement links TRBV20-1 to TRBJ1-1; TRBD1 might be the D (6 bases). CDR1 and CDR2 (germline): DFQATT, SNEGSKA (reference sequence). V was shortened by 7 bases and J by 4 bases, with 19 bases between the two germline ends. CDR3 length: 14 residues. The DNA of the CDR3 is TGCAGTGTTGAAGTACAGGGATGGGGCACTGAAGCTTTCTTT. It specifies CSVEVQGWGTEAFF.

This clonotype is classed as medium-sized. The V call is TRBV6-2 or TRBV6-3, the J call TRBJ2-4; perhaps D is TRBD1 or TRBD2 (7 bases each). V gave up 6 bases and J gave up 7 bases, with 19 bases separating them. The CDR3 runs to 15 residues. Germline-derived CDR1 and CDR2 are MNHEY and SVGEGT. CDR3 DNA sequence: TGTGCCAGCAGGGGAGGGACAGCCCATCTGAACATTCAGTACTTC. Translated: CASRGGTAHLNIQYF.

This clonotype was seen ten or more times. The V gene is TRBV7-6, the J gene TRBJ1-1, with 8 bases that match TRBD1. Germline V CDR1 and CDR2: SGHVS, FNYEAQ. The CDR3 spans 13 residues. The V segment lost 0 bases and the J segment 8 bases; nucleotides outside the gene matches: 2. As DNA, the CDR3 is TGTGCCAGCAGCTTAGCGACAGGGGTCGAAGCTTTCTTT. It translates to CASSLATGVEAFF.

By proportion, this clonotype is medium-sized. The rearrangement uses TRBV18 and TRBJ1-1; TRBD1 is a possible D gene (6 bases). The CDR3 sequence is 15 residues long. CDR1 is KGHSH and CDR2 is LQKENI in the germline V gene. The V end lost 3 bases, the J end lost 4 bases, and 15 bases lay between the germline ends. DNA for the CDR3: TGTGCCAGCTCACCCAGGATGGGGGCGGGCACTGAAGCTTTCTTT. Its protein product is CASSPRMGAGTEAFF. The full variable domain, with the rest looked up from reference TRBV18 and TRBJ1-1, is NAGVMQNPRHLVRRRGQEARLRCSPMKGHSHVYWYRQLPEEGLKFMVYLQKENIIDESGMPKERFSAEFPKEGPSILRIQQVVRGDSAAYFCASSPRMGAGTEAFFGQGTRLTVV.

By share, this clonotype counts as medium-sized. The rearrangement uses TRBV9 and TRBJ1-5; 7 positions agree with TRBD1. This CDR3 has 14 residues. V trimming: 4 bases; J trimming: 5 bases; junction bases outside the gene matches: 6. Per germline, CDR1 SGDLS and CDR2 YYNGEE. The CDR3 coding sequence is TGTGCCAGCAGCCTTGGCCAGGGGGATCAGCCCCAGCATTTT. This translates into CASSLGQGDQPQHF. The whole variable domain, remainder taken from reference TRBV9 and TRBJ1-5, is DSGVTQTPKHLITATGQRVTLRCSPRSGDLSVYWYQQSLDQGLQFLIQYYNGEERAKGNILERFSAQQFPDLHSELNLSSLELGDSALYFCASSLGQGDQPQHFGDGTRLSIL.